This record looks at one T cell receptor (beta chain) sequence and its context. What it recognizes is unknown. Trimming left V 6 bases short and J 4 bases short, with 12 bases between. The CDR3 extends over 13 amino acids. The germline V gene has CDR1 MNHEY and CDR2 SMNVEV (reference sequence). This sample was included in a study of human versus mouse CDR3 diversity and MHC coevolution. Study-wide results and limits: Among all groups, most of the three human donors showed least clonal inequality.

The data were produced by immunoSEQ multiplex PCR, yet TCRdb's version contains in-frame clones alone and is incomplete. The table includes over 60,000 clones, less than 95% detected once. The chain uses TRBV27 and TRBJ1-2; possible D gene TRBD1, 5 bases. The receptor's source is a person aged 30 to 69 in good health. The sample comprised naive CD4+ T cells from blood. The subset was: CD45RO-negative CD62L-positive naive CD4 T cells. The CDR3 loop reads CASSRAGSYGYTF. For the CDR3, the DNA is TGTGCCAGCAGCCGAGCAGGGTCCTATGGCTACACCTTC.